Below are 20 T cell receptor beta chains sequenced from a single sample in a study of T-cell memory formation after mild COVID-19. TCRdb called the 5' RACE reads again in MiXCR, with one record for every CDR3 protein. The sample includes roughly 120,000 distinct CDR3 sequences, approximately 22% of them seen just once. The material sequenced was PBMCs or a T cell subset sorted from them (not recorded which). Every receptor here comes from a man aged 18 to 30 who had mild COVID-19 (a few samples of this study predate the infection). Cell type and time point are not known.

The count of this clonotype is one. The chain links TRBV9 to TRBJ1-1, with 7 bases matching TRBD1. V lost 3 bases, J lost 0 bases, and 5 bases stayed unmatched. This CDR3 contains 15 residues. Germline V gives CDR1 SGDLS, CDR2 YYNGEE. The CDR3 spells CASSATGTVNTEAFF. The DNA of the CDR3 is TGTGCCAGCAGCGCAACCGGGACAGTGAACACTGAAGCTTTCTTT.

The table lists this clonotype with a few counts. The J gene is TRBJ2-1, the V gene TRBV6-2 or TRBV6-3; possibly TRBD1 for D (5 bases). CDR1 and CDR2 (germline): MNHEY, SVGEGT. Trimming removed 6 bases at V and 3 bases at J, with 15 bases between. This CDR3 comprises 15 residues. CDR3 DNA: TGTGCCAGCAGCCCACGACAGAGAGTCTACAATGAGCAGTTCTTC. Encoded protein: CASSPRQRVYNEQFF.

This clonotype was detected many times. The chain joins TRBV29-1 to TRBJ1-1; 8 bases map to TRBD1. This CDR3 is built from 13 residues. Germline lookup yields CDR1 SQVTM and CDR2 ANQGSEA. The V gene end was trimmed by 8 bases and the J gene end by 6 bases; junction bases not matched to a gene: 11. This chain's CDR3 is CSTWGQGASEAFF. DNA of the CDR3: TGCAGCACCTGGGGGCAGGGGGCATCTGAAGCTTTCTTT.

J is TRBJ2-3 and V is TRBV2; the match to TRBD2 covers 8 bases. The CDR3 runs to 15 residues. V was pared by 4 bases and J by 5 bases, with 8 bases of the junction left unmatched. In germline, CDR1 is SNHLY, CDR2 FYNNEI. The CDR3 spells CASSVLSGGQDTQYF. CDR3 coding DNA: TGTGCCAGCAGTGTGCTATCGGGGGGGCAAGATACGCAGTATTTT.

The rearrangement joins TRBV29-1 to TRBJ1-2; 7 bases are shared with TRBD1. V shed 2 bases, J shed 4 bases, and the junction held 4 bases outside the gene matches. The CDR3 loop spans 13 amino acids. CDR1 SQVTM and CDR2 ANQGSEA come from the germline V gene. The CDR3 sequence: CSVEKDRIYGYTF. In DNA, the CDR3 is TGCAGCGTTGAAAAGGACAGGATCTATGGCTACACCTTC.

This chain uses TRBV9 with TRBJ1-2; 8 bases match TRBD1. CDR1 SGDLS and CDR2 YYNGEE come from the germline V gene. The junction had 10 bases not matched to a gene; V was cut back by 6 bases and J by 6 bases. CDR3 size: 14 residues. CDR3 nucleotides: TGTGCCAGCACCTCAGGGGGCGGACAGGATGGCTACACCTTC. Its translation: CASTSGGGQDGYTF.

The chain combines TRBV28 with TRBJ1-2, with 8 bases lining up with TRBD1. Germline V CDR1 and CDR2: MDHEN, SYDVKM. CDR3 size: 16 residues. With V trimmed by 5 bases and J by 4 bases, 12 bases remained unmatched. DNA for the CDR3: TGTGCCAGCAGTACCCTCCGAGGACAGGGTACCTATGGCTACACCTTC. Protein sequence: CASSTLRGQGTYGYTF.

This clonotype was seen a few times. This sequence joins TRBV4-3 and TRBJ2-5; tentative D call: TRBD1 (6 bases). Trimming took off 0 bases at V and 2 bases at J, with 10 bases between the two ends. Per the germline V gene, CDR1 is LGHNA and CDR2 is YSLEER. CDR3 length: 15 amino acids. CDR3 region: CASSQDVQGQETQYF. The CDR3 bases are TGCGCCAGCAGCCAAGATGTACAGGGTCAAGAGACCCAGTACTTC.

V gene TRBV7-3 combines with J gene TRBJ1-1; D gene unclear. This CDR3 contains 15 residues. In germline, CDR1 is SGHTA, CDR2 FQGTGA. V lost 0 bases and J lost 6, with 14 bases in between. The CDR3 protein is CASSLTSGGKAEAFF. In nucleotides, the CDR3 is TGTGCCAGCAGCTTAACGTCTGGTGGTAAGGCTGAAGCTTTCTTT.

The chain uses TRBV7-2 and TRBJ2-2, with D possibly matching TRBD1 (5 bases). CDR1 and CDR2 (germline): SGHTA, FQGNSA. The CDR3 is made up of 15 amino acids. V was trimmed by 5 bases and J by 5 bases, leaving 15 bases between them. CDR3 sequence reads: CASSLEQGQTGELFF. The CDR3 DNA is TGTGCCAGCAGCCTGGAGCAGGGTCAGACCGGGGAGCTGTTTTTT.

The chain uses TRBV11-2 and TRBJ1-4, with D possibly being TRBD1 (6 bases). The CDR3 sequence is 18 residues long. Germline lookup yields CDR1 SGHAT and CDR2 FQNNGV. V lost 5 bases to trimming and J lost 5 bases, with 24 bases between them. The CDR3 DNA reads TGTGCCAGCAGCCCTAGCGATTGGTCCGGGGGCGAAAATGAAAAACTGTTTTTT. Amino acid sequence: CASSPSDWSGGENEKLFF.

The gene calls are TRBV4-1 and TRBJ1-1; 7 positions match TRBD1. Trimming removed 3 bases from V and 7 bases from J; junction bases left unmatched: 5. This CDR3 region has 13 residues. CDR1 is MGHRA and CDR2 is YSYEKL in the germline V gene. In DNA, the CDR3 is TGCGCCAGCAGCCACCCCGGGGACAGTGAAGCTTTCTTT. Translated: CASSHPGDSEAFF.

This clonotype turned up a few times. This chain uses TRBV7-8 with TRBJ2-5; a weak D match, TRBD1 (5 bases). V was shortened by 9 bases and J by 5 bases, with 10 bases between the two germline ends. This CDR3 spans 11 amino acids. Germline V gene lookup returns CDR1 SGHVS and CDR2 FQNEAQ. CDR3 residues: CASQGPETQYF. As DNA, the CDR3 is TGTGCCAGTCAGGGCCCGGAGACCCAGTACTTC.

This clonotype was detected many times. CDR3 amino acids: CASSPSDRGYQPQHF. CDR3 in DNA: TGTGCCAGCAGCCCATCGGACAGAGGGTATCAGCCCCAGCATTTT. V is TRBV5-5 and J is TRBJ1-5, with a weak D call TRBD1 (6 bases). This CDR3 spans 15 amino acids. Germline values: CDR1 SGHKS, CDR2 YYEKEE (reference sequence). The V and J ends lost 4 bases and 5 bases respectively, with 16 bases between them.

The CDR3 sequence: CASSLQGGAYEQYF. Here the CDR3 DNA reads TGTGCCAGCAGCCTACAGGGGGGAGCCTACGAGCAGTACTTC. V gene TRBV14 combines with J gene TRBJ2-7; 8 bases align to TRBD1. The germline gives CDR1 SGHDN, CDR2 FVKESK. With 4 bases clipped from V and 2 bases from J, the junction kept 4 bases outside the gene matches. This CDR3 contains 14 residues.

This clonotype was detected a few times. V gene TRBV7-9 combines with J gene TRBJ2-3, with D perhaps matching TRBD2 (6 bases). Germline CDR1 SEHNR, CDR2 FQNEAQ (reference sequence). The CDR3 runs to 15 residues. The ends were cut back, 5 bases at V and 1 base at J, with 13 bases in the middle. The CDR3 sequence is CASSPRDSGTDTQYF. The DNA of the CDR3 is TGTGCCAGCAGCCCCCGGGACTCTGGCACAGATACGCAGTATTTT.

A few counts support this clonotype. The rearrangement joins TRBV13 to TRBJ2-7; D may be TRBD1 (6 bases). V was clipped by 2 bases and J by 7 bases, with 9 bases between them. The V gene's germline CDR1 is PRHDT and CDR2 FYEKMQ (reference sequence). The CDR3 sequence is 12 residues long. CDR3 nucleotide sequence: TGTGCCAGCAGCTTATTAGGGGGTGAGCAGTACTTC. Its translation: CASSLLGGEQYF.

This chain connects TRBV27 to TRBJ1-1; TRBD1 might be the D (6 bases). The CDR3 is 14 residues long. Between the trimmed V and J ends, which lost 2 bases and 3 bases, there was a span of 10 bases. Germline lookup yields CDR1 MNHEY and CDR2 SMNVEV (reference sequence). CDR3 DNA: TGTGCCAGCAGTTTACAGGGGCGGGACACTGAAGCTTTCTTT. Its protein is CASSLQGRDTEAFF.

This clonotype was counted between two and nine times. This chain connects TRBV6-5 to TRBJ2-3; D is unresolved. The germline gives CDR1 MNHEY, CDR2 SVGAGI. V dropped 6 bases and J dropped 4 bases, with 14 bases sitting between them. The CDR3 is 14 amino acids. CDR3 nucleotides: TGTGCCAGCAGCCAACCGGTGACCCCAGATACGCAGTATTTT. Protein: CASSQPVTPDTQYF.

The gene calls are TRBV10-3 and TRBJ2-3; D is unresolved. The V end was cut by 2 bases, the J end by 5 bases, with 11 bases between. This CDR3 is 14 amino acids long. Germline-derived CDR1 and CDR2 are ENHRY and SYGVKD. In nucleotides, the CDR3 is TGTGCCATCAGTGAGAGTGGTAAGGGAGATACGCAGTATTTT. Translation: CAISESGKGDTQYF.